This paragraph covers one T cell receptor (beta chain) sequence. Its recognized antigen is unknown. Base-call qualities are not available, and no considerably larger clone is one nucleotide away. The data belong to a study of patients and donors after allogeneic stem cell transplantation (dated by TCRdb to 2018 to 2021). Taken from the germline V gene (reference sequence), the CDR1 and CDR2 loops are MNHNY and SVGAGI. V is shortened by 9 bases, J by 0 bases, and the region joining them spans 8 bases. Inclusive of the bounding cysteine and phenylalanine, the CDR3 is 12 residues long. Kept here is only the CDR3 DNA, which spans 36 bases and is read in frame from base 1. The library was made by RT-PCR. The sequencer listed for this sample is NextSeq 550. TCRdb ran its own pipeline on the public reads, namely fastp trimming at Q25 and MiXCR clone calling, and kept in-frame beta chains. Each CDR3 protein gets just one entry, which takes the most common genes and DNA from the rows behind it. The sample includes about 40,000 distinct CDR3 sequences, with 30% to 40% observed a single time. Clones ranked in the top ten supply more than 70% of the sample.

The V gene is TRBV6-6 and the J gene is TRBJ2-5; confidence is insufficient to name the D gene. What was sequenced was blood, either unsorted or a sorted T cell fraction (not recorded which). The receptor's source is a human donor who was either an allogeneic HSCT recipient or a stem cell or donor lymphocyte infusion donor (not recorded which). It is not recorded whose cells these are; they may come from a transplant donor. The nucleotide sequence is given as TGTGCCAGTCTCACTAACCAAGAGACCCAGTACTTC. Protein translation: CASLTNQETQYF.